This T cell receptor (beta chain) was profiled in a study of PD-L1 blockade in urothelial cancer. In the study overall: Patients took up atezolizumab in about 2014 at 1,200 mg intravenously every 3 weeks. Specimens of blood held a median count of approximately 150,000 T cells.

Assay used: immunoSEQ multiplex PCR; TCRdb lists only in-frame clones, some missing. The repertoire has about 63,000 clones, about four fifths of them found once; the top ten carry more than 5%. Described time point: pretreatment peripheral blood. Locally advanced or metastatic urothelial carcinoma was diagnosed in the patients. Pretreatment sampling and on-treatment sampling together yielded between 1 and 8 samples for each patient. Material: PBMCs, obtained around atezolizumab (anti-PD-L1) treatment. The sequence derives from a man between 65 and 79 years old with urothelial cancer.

CDR3 residues: CASSSDRGSGKAFF. Here the CDR3 DNA reads TGTGCCAGCAGCTCCGACAGGGGGAGCGGAAAAGCTTTCTTT. The chain uses TRBV7-8 and TRBJ1-1, with TRBD1 matching 9 bases. Germline CDR1 reads SGHVS; CDR2 reads FQNEAQ. The CDR3 contains 14 residues. V shed 4 bases, J shed 9 bases, and the junction held 9 bases outside the gene matches. Drawing the rest from reference TRBV7-8 and TRBJ1-1, the complete variable domain is GAGVSQSPRYKVAKRGQDVALRCDPISGHVSLFWYQQALGQGPEFLTYFQNEAQLDKSGLPSDRFFAERPEGSVSTLKIQRTQQEDSAVYLCASSSDRGSGKAFFGQGTRLTVV.